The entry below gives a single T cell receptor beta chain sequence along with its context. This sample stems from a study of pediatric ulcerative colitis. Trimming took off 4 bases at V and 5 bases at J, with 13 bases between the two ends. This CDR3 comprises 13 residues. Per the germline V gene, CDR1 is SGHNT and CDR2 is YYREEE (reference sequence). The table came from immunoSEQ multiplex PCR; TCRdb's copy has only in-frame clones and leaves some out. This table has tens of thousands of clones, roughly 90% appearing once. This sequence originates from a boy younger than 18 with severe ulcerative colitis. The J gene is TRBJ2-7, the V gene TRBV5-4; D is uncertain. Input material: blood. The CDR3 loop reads CASSRSEVNEQYF. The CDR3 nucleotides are TGTGCCAGCAGCAGGAGTGAAGTCAACGAGCAGTACTTC.